This is a list of T cell receptor beta chains from one sample in a study of technical replicates of blood from a handful of donors. TCRdb's copy holds only in-frame clones and misses some; the assay was immunoSEQ multiplex PCR. Among around 76,000 clones listed, 95% to 98% were seen once. Input material: T cells isolated from PBMCs. These TCRs come from a human donor in good health. CDR3s leave out the opening cysteine and the closing phenylalanine or tryptophan. Fields, in order: D gene, CDR3 length, J gene, clone size, V gene, CDR3 protein. A D gene is named only where the DNA matches it firmly. Rows may omit the clone size; those that give it use once, few, many or a size class.

d_gene: TRBD1
len: 11
j_gene: TRBJ2-3
abundance: NA
v_gene: TRBV19
CDR3aa: ASSAYRGDTQY

d_gene: TRBD1
len: 12
j_gene: TRBJ2-1
abundance: NA
v_gene: TRBV5-1
CDR3aa: ASSLGQGDNEQF

d_gene: NA
len: 9
j_gene: TRBJ1-2
abundance: NA
v_gene: TRBV20-1
CDR3aa: SGLGPYGYT

d_gene: TRBD2
len: 14
j_gene: TRBJ2-7
abundance: NA
v_gene: TRBV27
CDR3aa: ASSLLAGGLSYEQY

d_gene: TRBD2
len: 10
j_gene: TRBJ2-7
abundance: NA
v_gene: TRBV11-2
CDR3aa: ASGLEVLEQY

d_gene: NA
len: 13
j_gene: TRBJ2-7
abundance: NA
v_gene: TRBV4-3
CDR3aa: ASSHGGDSTYEQY

d_gene: NA
len: 9
j_gene: TRBJ1-1
abundance: NA
v_gene: TRBV20-1
CDR3aa: SARGQEWAF

d_gene: TRBD2
len: 14
j_gene: TRBJ2-1
abundance: NA
v_gene: TRBV7-3
CDR3aa: ASSLTAGEGKNEQF

d_gene: TRBD2
len: 12
j_gene: TRBJ2-1
abundance: NA
v_gene: TRBV29-1
CDR3aa: SVIAGGQYNEQF

d_gene: TRBD1
len: 15
j_gene: TRBJ1-2
abundance: NA
v_gene: TRBV5-1
CDR3aa: ASSSPINRGRNYGYT

d_gene: TRBD2
len: 13
j_gene: TRBJ2-1
abundance: NA
v_gene: TRBV25-1
CDR3aa: ASSESLAGSNEQF

d_gene: TRBD2
len: 15
j_gene: TRBJ2-5
abundance: NA
v_gene: TRBV6-1
CDR3aa: ASSEALAGGPVETQY

d_gene: TRBD1
len: 14
j_gene: TRBJ2-3
abundance: NA
v_gene: TRBV9
CDR3aa: ASSPRIGQGPDTQY

d_gene: NA
len: 13
j_gene: TRBJ1-2
abundance: NA
v_gene: TRBV6-5
CDR3aa: ASSLDLGGVYGYT

d_gene: NA
len: 12
j_gene: TRBJ1-1
abundance: NA
v_gene: TRBV5-1
CDR3aa: ASSLGRADTEAF

d_gene: NA
len: 14
j_gene: TRBJ1-4
abundance: NA
v_gene: TRBV4-2
CDR3aa: ASSQELGGSDEKLF

d_gene: NA
len: 13
j_gene: TRBJ2-7
abundance: NA
v_gene: TRBV28
CDR3aa: ASSKTTGGEGEQY

d_gene: TRBD1
len: 13
j_gene: TRBJ2-5
abundance: NA
v_gene: TRBV5-1
CDR3aa: ASSLGGSYQETQY

d_gene: TRBD1
len: 14
j_gene: TRBJ1-1
abundance: NA
v_gene: TRBV2
CDR3aa: ASRYSRDRGGTEAF

d_gene: TRBD2
len: 15
j_gene: TRBJ2-1
abundance: NA
v_gene: TRBV15
CDR3aa: ATSMGLAVFMGNEQF

d_gene: TRBD2
len: 14
j_gene: TRBJ2-7
abundance: NA
v_gene: TRBV2
CDR3aa: ASSAWSGRSTYEQY

d_gene: TRBD1
len: 13
j_gene: TRBJ2-7
abundance: NA
v_gene: TRBV6-5
CDR3aa: ASSSLQGASYEQY

d_gene: NA
len: 13
j_gene: TRBJ1-3
abundance: NA
v_gene: TRBV6-5
CDR3aa: ASSYSGGAGNTIY

d_gene: TRBD2
len: 14
j_gene: TRBJ2-7
abundance: NA
v_gene: TRBV6-5
CDR3aa: ASSFSPIAGAYEQY

d_gene: NA
len: 12
j_gene: TRBJ2-7
abundance: NA
v_gene: TRBV9
CDR3aa: ASSVEGVGYEQY

d_gene: NA
len: 13
j_gene: TRBJ2-1
abundance: NA
v_gene: TRBV7-8
CDR3aa: ASSLIGGGHNEQF

d_gene: NA
len: 11
j_gene: TRBJ2-7
abundance: NA
v_gene: TRBV4-1
CDR3aa: ASSRITGYEQY

d_gene: NA
len: 11
j_gene: TRBJ2-1
abundance: NA
v_gene: TRBV7-7
CDR3aa: ASSLDSYNEQF

d_gene: TRBD2
len: 14
j_gene: TRBJ2-2
abundance: NA
v_gene: TRBV4-3
CDR3aa: ASSQETSGSAGELF

d_gene: NA
len: 12
j_gene: TRBJ2-7
abundance: NA
v_gene: TRBV2
CDR3aa: ASTPDSFSYEQY

d_gene: NA
len: 13
j_gene: TRBJ2-1
abundance: NA
v_gene: TRBV4-1
CDR3aa: ASSQKGGMGHEQF

d_gene: NA
len: 15
j_gene: TRBJ2-6
abundance: NA
v_gene: TRBV7-3
CDR3aa: ASKTWGGDSGANVLT

d_gene: NA
len: 11
j_gene: TRBJ1-1
abundance: NA
v_gene: TRBV25-1
CDR3aa: ASSENTNTEAF

d_gene: NA
len: 12
j_gene: TRBJ1-5
abundance: NA
v_gene: TRBV2
CDR3aa: ASSFPPPNQPQH

d_gene: NA
len: 11
j_gene: TRBJ2-5
abundance: NA
v_gene: TRBV2
CDR3aa: ASSGGVEETQY

d_gene: TRBD2
len: 16
j_gene: TRBJ2-1
abundance: NA
v_gene: TRBV5-1
CDR3aa: ASSLKSSGSLTYNEQF

d_gene: TRBD1
len: 11
j_gene: TRBJ2-3
abundance: once
v_gene: TRBV29-1
CDR3aa: SVDRGLTDTQY

d_gene: TRBD1
len: 14
j_gene: TRBJ1-1
abundance: NA
v_gene: TRBV12-5
CDR3aa: ASGLVKLDRERRAF

d_gene: NA
len: 11
j_gene: TRBJ2-1
abundance: NA
v_gene: TRBV6-6
CDR3aa: ASSFGSFDEQF

d_gene: NA
len: 12
j_gene: TRBJ2-7
abundance: NA
v_gene: TRBV19
CDR3aa: ASSQRQSSYEQY